This T cell receptor beta chain was identified in a study of T cell repertoires in cytomegalovirus infection (dated by TCRdb to the late 2010s). About the study as a whole: Donor HLA type was relevant to the analysis, as public TCR beta signatures indicated carriage of CMV infection together with the matching HLA type. What the research found in general, with its limitations: In the ex vivo response, HLA-C-restricted CMV-specific TCR beta clonotypes were dominant, and in two of eight donors the single most frequent clonotype came from this HLA-C-restricted group. Cumulative frequency of public TCR beta family members discriminated carriers of CMV infection plus the relevant HLA type in this cohort and an independent roughly 350-donor cohort.

Spanning cysteine to phenylalanine, the CDR3 consists of 14 amino acids. The CDR3 DNA has 42 bases and is translated from base 1. According to the germline V gene, CDR1 reads SGHTA and CDR2 reads FQGNSA. Trimming at the junction amounts to 6 bases on V and 3 bases on J, and the germline ends lie 15 bases apart. TCRdb lists the instrument as Illumina HiSeq 1500. The raw public reads went through TCRdb reprocessing: fastp at Q25, MiXCR clone calling, in-frame beta chains kept. For every CDR3 protein sequence, its rows merge into one entry that carries the most common genes and DNA. Recorded for this sample are 290,000 or so distinct CDR3 sequences; more than 20% of them occurred a single time. The ten largest make up 14% of the sample. On this clonotype itself: What this receptor recognizes is not known. The record has no base qualities; no much larger clone is one base away.

The sequence came from a human donor in good health (CMV status not recorded). Some clones in this sample may be carry-over from other donors' samples. The chain uses TRBV7-2 and TRBJ2-7; no D gene call is confident. The source material was PBMCs. Here the CDR3 is given as CASSLRLGNYEQYF. The DNA is as follows: TGTGCCAGCAGTCTACGGTTGGGAAACTACGAGCAGTACTTC.